Listed here are 14 T cell receptor beta chains from one sample, sequenced in a study of T cell responses to AZD1222 COVID-19 vaccine. Generated by immunoSEQ multiplex PCR, the TCRdb table keeps only in-frame clones and is missing some. The data show nearly 110,000 clones, about 93% seen once. This material consisted of peripheral blood, taken 28 days after the second AZD1222 dose. These TCRs come from an adult who received the AZD1222 COVID-19 vaccine.

The chain carries TRBV5-5 and TRBJ2-2, with 7 bases matching TRBD2. V shed 0 bases and J 0 bases; nucleotides not matched to a gene: 2. Per the germline V gene, CDR1 is SGHKS and CDR2 is YYEKEE (reference sequence). There are 16 residues in the CDR3. The CDR3, as DNA: TGTGCCAGCAGCTTGGCTGGACTAGCGAACACCGGGGAGCTGTTTTTT. This gives the protein CASSLAGLANTGELFF.

The genes are TRBV7-2 and TRBJ1-5; 7 nucleotides line up with TRBD1. V lost 7 bases, J lost 2 bases, and 8 bases stayed unmatched. This CDR3 has 15 amino acids. CDR1 and CDR2 from the germline V gene are SGHTA and FQGNSA. This CDR3 is CASTQDRRGNQPQHF. As DNA, the CDR3 is TGTGCCAGCACCCAGGACAGGCGGGGCAATCAGCCCCAGCATTTT.

The chain has TRBV5-6 and TRBJ1-4; no clear D. Trimming stripped 4 bases from V and 0 bases from J, with 7 bases between. The CDR3 totals 14 residues. Germline loops: CDR1 SGHDT, CDR2 YYEEEE. CDR3 sequence: CASSVIATNEKLFF. The DNA of the CDR3 is TGTGCCAGCAGCGTGATAGCAACTAATGAAAAACTGTTTTTT.

This clone showed up just once. The chain joins TRBV4-2 to TRBJ1-1; TRBD1 is a possible D gene (6 bases). CDR1 and CDR2 (germline): LGHNA, YNFKEQ. Between the trimmed V and J ends, which lost 1 base and 0 bases, there was a span of 12 bases. This CDR3 has 16 amino acids. The CDR3 loop is CASSQGSGQLNTEAFF. Here the CDR3 DNA reads TGTGCCAGCAGCCAAGGCAGCGGACAGCTGAACACTGAAGCTTTCTTT.

This clone has only a few counts. This chain connects TRBV28 to TRBJ1-3; possibly TRBD1 for D (6 bases). The CDR3 has 15 amino acids. Trimming pared 2 bases from V and 2 bases from J, leaving 10 bases between. Looked up from germline, CDR1 is MDHEN and CDR2 is SYDVKM. Here the CDR3 reads CASSLLGAAGNTIYF. CDR3 in DNA: TGTGCCAGCAGTTTACTGGGGGCGGCTGGAAACACCATATATTTT.

The chain links TRBV5-1 to TRBJ2-7; no clear D. Germline V gene data show CDR1 as SGHRS and CDR2 as YFSETQ. This CDR3 comprises 13 residues. V was shortened by 0 bases and J by 4 bases, with 8 bases between the two germline ends. CDR3 nucleotide sequence: TGCGCCAGCAGCTTGGATCGCAGTTACGAGCAGTACTTC. Translation: CASSLDRSYEQYF.

This chain connects TRBV5-1 to TRBJ2-1; TRBD2 matches at 8 bases. Germline V lookup: CDR1 SGHRS, CDR2 YFSETQ. Losses at the gene ends were 0 bases for V and 13 bases for J; bases not matched to a gene: 9. CDR3 length: 14 residues. The CDR3 sequence: CASSLAGGVPPQFF. CDR3 sequence (DNA): TGCGCCAGCAGCTTGGCCGGGGGGGTACCTCCACAGTTCTTC.

This clone was seen just once. This chain connects TRBV14 to TRBJ1-2; D call uncertain. This CDR3 region has 15 residues. Germline V gives CDR1 SGHDN, CDR2 FVKESK. Trimming shortened V by 4 bases and J by 4 bases, and 16 bases separated the two germline ends. The CDR3 region has the DNA TGTGCCAGCAGCCCCGGCCGTGGTAACGGCTATGGCTACACCTTC. Amino acid sequence: CASSPGRGNGYGYTF.

The J gene is TRBJ2-1, the V gene TRBV13; 9 bases are shared with TRBD2. V lost 8 bases and J lost 8; bases outside the gene matches: 16. Germline lookup yields CDR1 PRHDT and CDR2 FYEKMQ (reference sequence). This CDR3 spans 16 amino acids. The CDR3 nucleotides read TGTGCCAGCGGGCCGATTAGCGGGAGTGCCACCGATGAGCAGTTCTTC. Its protein is CASGPISGSATDEQFF.

The chain is built from TRBV5-6 and TRBJ2-2; tentatively, D is TRBD1 (6 bases). The CDR3 sequence is 14 residues long. Germline V gives CDR1 SGHDT, CDR2 YYEEEE. With 4 bases removed from V and 2 bases from J, the gap between germline ends came to 9 bases. The CDR3 reads CASSTGPNTGELFF. The CDR3 DNA is TGTGCCAGCAGCACAGGGCCCAACACCGGGGAGCTGTTTTTT. The entire variable domain, with the rest obtained from reference TRBV5-6 and TRBJ2-2, is as follows: DAGVTQSPTHLIKTRGQQVTLRCSPKSGHDTVSWYQQALGQGPQFIFQYYEEEERQRGNFPDRFSGHQFPNYSSELNVNALLLGDSALYLCASSTGPNTGELFFGEGSRLTVL.

This clone has a single count. The chain carries TRBV11-3 and TRBJ2-1; no clear D. V lost 5 bases and J 0 bases, leaving 5 bases between the germline ends. Germline V gives CDR1 SGHNT, CDR2 YENEEA. The length of the CDR3 is 13 residues. CDR3 bases: TGTGCCAGCAGCACTAACTCCTACAATGAGCAGTTCTTC. Its translation: CASSTNSYNEQFF.

This chain links TRBV28 with TRBJ1-2, with D hard to call. Trimming pared 5 bases from V and 0 bases from J, leaving 22 bases between. The germline V gene encodes CDR1 MDHEN and CDR2 SYDVKM. CDR3 length: 18 amino acids. The CDR3: CASSLATRPPYTNYGYTF. The CDR3 DNA sequence: TGTGCCAGCAGTCTCGCGACAAGGCCACCTTATACTAACTATGGCTACACCTTC.

The sample holds one count of this clone. The V and J genes are TRBV6-5 and TRBJ2-3, with 10 bases fitting TRBD2. Germline CDR1 reads MNHEY; CDR2 reads SVGAGI. V lost 2 bases to trimming and J lost 4 bases; unmatched junction nucleotides: 3. The CDR3 length is 15 residues. The DNA for the CDR3 is TGTGCCAGCAGTTACGCTCTAGCGGGGGCAGATACGCAGTATTTT. It is translated as CASSYALAGADTQYF.

The genes are TRBV11-3 and TRBJ2-1, with D hard to call. The V end lost 0 bases, the J end lost 6 bases, and 3 bases lay between the germline ends. From germline, CDR1 is SGHNT and CDR2 YENEEA. This CDR3 is built from 12 residues. CDR3 DNA: TGTGCCAGCAGCTTAGATCTCAATGAGCAGTTCTTC. It codes for CASSLDLNEQFF.